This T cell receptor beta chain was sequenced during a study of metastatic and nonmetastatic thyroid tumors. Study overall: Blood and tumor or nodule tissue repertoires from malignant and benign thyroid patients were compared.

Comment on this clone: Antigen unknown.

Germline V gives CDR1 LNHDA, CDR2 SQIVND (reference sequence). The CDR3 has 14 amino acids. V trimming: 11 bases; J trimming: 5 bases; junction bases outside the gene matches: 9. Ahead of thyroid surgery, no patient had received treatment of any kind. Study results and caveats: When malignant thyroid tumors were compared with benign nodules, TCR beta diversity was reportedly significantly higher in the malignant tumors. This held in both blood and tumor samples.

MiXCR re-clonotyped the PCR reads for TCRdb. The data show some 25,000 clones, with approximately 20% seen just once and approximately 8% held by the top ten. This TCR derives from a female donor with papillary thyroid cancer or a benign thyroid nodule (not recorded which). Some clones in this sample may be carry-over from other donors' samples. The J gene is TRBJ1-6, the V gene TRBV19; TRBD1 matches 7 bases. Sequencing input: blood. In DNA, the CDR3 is TGTGCCGGACTAATAGGACAGGATAATTCACCCCTCCACTTT. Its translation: CAGLIGQDNSPLHF.